One and the same sample provided the 17 T cell receptor beta chains below, sequenced in a study of T cells after posttransplantation cyclophosphamide (dated by TCRdb to 2015 to 2016). Library construction relied on the immunoSEQ multiplex PCR assay. TCRdb re-hosts the immuneACCESS table, in-frame sequences only. Its copies lack some clones; in the studies checked, an unresolved V gene accounts for under half of them, and the cause for the rest is not known. For this sample the table gives about 20,000 clones, of which roughly 98% were detected only once. The leading ten clones occupy less than 0.2% of the sample. To count as naive, T cells had to be viable CD3+CD4+ or CD3+CD8+ cells with a CCR7+CD45RA+CD45RO-CD95-CD27+CD28+ profile. Sequencing was done on a sample of naive CD4+ T cells sorted from PBMCs. These receptors originate from a man aged 35 to 55 in good health, CMV-negative, and a related stem cell transplant donor.

The chain links TRBV28 to TRBJ2-3; 8 nucleotides match TRBD1. V was clipped by 5 bases and J by 0 bases; unmatched bases: 4. The germline V gene encodes CDR1 MDHEN and CDR2 SYDVKM. This CDR3 comprises 15 residues. The CDR3 DNA reads TGTGCCAGCAGTGTGGGACAGGCTAGCACAGATACGCAGTATTTT. As protein: CASSVGQASTDTQYF.

This clone came up once. The CDR3 protein is CASSQVYSGPYNEQFF. In DNA form, the CDR3 reads TGCGCCAGCAGCCAAGTTTATAGCGGGCCCTACAATGAGCAGTTCTTC. The chain uses TRBV4-1 and TRBJ2-1, with 7 bases lining up with TRBD2. V shed 1 base, J shed 2 bases, and the junction held 5 bases outside the gene matches. This CDR3 is built from 16 residues. Germline lookup yields CDR1 MGHRA and CDR2 YSYEKL.

The CDR3 spells CASSFGLASYEQYF. CDR3 nucleotide sequence: TGTGCCAGCAGCTTCGGACTAGCGTCGTACGAGCAGTACTTC. V gene TRBV5-4 combines with J gene TRBJ2-7; 9 bases fit TRBD2. With 2 bases clipped from V and 4 bases from J, the junction kept 4 bases outside the gene matches. The CDR3 runs 14 residues. Germline loops: CDR1 SGHNT, CDR2 YYREEE (reference sequence).

The chain has TRBV6-6 and TRBJ2-2; 9 positions match TRBD2. Trimming at V came to 8 bases and at J to 7 bases, leaving 5 bases not matched to a gene. Germline assignment: CDR1 MNHNY and CDR2 SVGAGI (reference sequence). CDR3 length: 13 residues. The DNA for the CDR3 is TGTGCCAGCTGGCGGGAGGGCCTCGGGGAGCTGTTTTTT. It codes for CASWREGLGELFF.

The gene calls are TRBV9 and TRBJ2-7; a possible D gene is TRBD1 (6 bases). The CDR3 has 12 residues. The germline V and J ends were trimmed by 0 bases and 5 bases, with 6 bases remaining between them. Germline values: CDR1 SGDLS, CDR2 YYNGEE. The CDR3 sequence is CASSVAGDEQYF. DNA for the CDR3: TGTGCCAGCAGCGTAGCAGGGGACGAGCAGTACTTC.

The V gene is TRBV28, the J gene TRBJ2-1, with TRBD2 matching over 7 bases. CDR3 size: 13 residues. Trimming at V came to 3 bases and at J to 16 bases, leaving 12 bases not matched to a gene. Per germline, CDR1 MDHEN and CDR2 SYDVKM. The CDR3, as DNA: TGTGCCAGCAGTTTGGGCCAACTGGCGGGAGCTTTCTTC. Translation gives CASSLGQLAGAFF.

This chain connects TRBV20-1 to TRBJ2-5; perhaps TRBD2 as D (6 bases). The J call is uncertain, as TRBJ2-7 better fits the DNA end. The length of the CDR3 is 11 residues. Germline values: CDR1 DFQATT, CDR2 SNEGSKA (reference sequence). CDR3 loop: CSAGGRSEQYF. CDR3 DNA sequence: TGCAGTGCTGGAGGGCGGTCCGAGCAGTACTTC.

V gene TRBV5-1 combines with J gene TRBJ2-5, with D perhaps TRBD1 (6 bases). The V end lost 3 bases, the J end lost 3 bases, and 12 bases lay between the germline ends. Per the germline V gene, CDR1 is SGHRS and CDR2 is YFSETQ. The CDR3 consists of 14 residues. The CDR3 DNA is TGCGCCAGCAGCTCGGGACAAGAGGAAGAGACCCAGTACTTC. This encodes CASSSGQEEETQYF.

The chain carries TRBV4-3 and TRBJ2-1; TRBD2 might be the D (7 bases). Germline values: CDR1 LGHNA, CDR2 YSLEER. Trimming took off 0 bases at V and 7 bases at J, with 10 bases between the two ends. The CDR3 runs 14 residues. CDR3 DNA sequence: TGCGCCAGCAGCCAAGAAAAGGGGGGGAATGAGCAGTTCTTC. This translates into CASSQEKGGNEQFF.

This rearrangement joins TRBV6-5 to TRBJ2-7; perhaps TRBD2 as D (5 bases). CDR3 length: 13 residues. The germline V and J ends were trimmed by 6 bases and 2 bases, with 11 bases remaining between them. Germline CDR1 and CDR2: MNHEY and SVGAGI. The CDR3 reads CASSSGIPYEQYF. CDR3 in DNA: TGTGCCAGCAGCTCCGGGATTCCCTACGAGCAGTACTTC.

This clone occurred once. The rearrangement uses TRBV7-6 and TRBJ2-1; 12 bases are shared with TRBD2. Germline V gene data show CDR1 as SGHVS and CDR2 as FNYEAQ. The CDR3 loop spans 16 amino acids. The V segment lost 4 bases and the J segment 7 bases; nucleotides outside the gene matches: 8. The CDR3 region is CASSSRLAGEGNEQFF. CDR3 DNA sequence: TGTGCCAGCAGCTCCCGACTAGCGGGAGAGGGGAATGAGCAGTTCTTC.

The rearrangement joins TRBV6-1 to TRBJ2-2, with D perhaps matching TRBD2 (5 bases). CDR1 and CDR2 (germline): MNHNS, SASEGT. CDR3 length: 13 amino acids. Trimming cost V 7 bases and J 6 bases, with 12 bases left between them. CDR3 region: CASTAEGSGELFF. The DNA of the CDR3 is TGTGCCAGCACAGCCGAGGGATCCGGGGAGCTGTTTTTT.

The genes are TRBV5-1 and TRBJ2-5; 14 bases fit TRBD2. Germline CDR1 SGHRS, CDR2 YFSETQ. There are 15 residues in the CDR3. After removal of 4 bases from V and 3 bases from J, the junction contained 2 bases not matched to a gene. The CDR3 coding sequence is TGCGCCAGCAGCCGGGGACTAGCGGGAGAAGAGACCCAGTACTTC. This gives the protein CASSRGLAGEETQYF.

This clone showed up just once. The chain links TRBV9 to TRBJ1-4; D may be TRBD1 (6 bases). Trimming left V 4 bases short and J 4 bases short, with 14 bases between. The length of the CDR3 is 15 residues. Germline V gives CDR1 SGDLS, CDR2 YYNGEE. DNA for the CDR3: TGTGCCAGCAGCCCGTCCGACAGGCTTAATGAAAAACTGTTTTTT. Translating it yields CASSPSDRLNEKLFF.

The gene calls are TRBV5-6 and TRBJ1-2; TRBD1 is a possible D gene (5 bases). The germline CDR1 and CDR2 sequences are SGHDT and YYEEEE. The CDR3 is made up of 15 amino acids. V dropped 0 bases and J dropped 2 bases, with 11 bases sitting between them. The CDR3 sequence: CASSLAGGGNYGYTF. CDR3 DNA sequence: TGTGCCAGCAGCTTGGCCGGGGGGGGAAACTATGGCTACACCTTC.

The chain is built from TRBV2 and TRBJ2-5, with 9 bases fitting TRBD1. The germline gives CDR1 SNHLY, CDR2 FYNNEI. The length of the CDR3 is 14 residues. Losses at the gene ends were 3 bases for V and 5 bases for J; bases not matched to a gene: 4. The CDR3 region is CASSETGGSETQYF. CDR3 DNA: TGTGCCAGCAGTGAGACAGGGGGTAGCGAGACCCAGTACTTC. Variable domain in full (rest from reference TRBV2 and TRBJ2-5): EPEVTQTPSHQVTQMGQEVILRCVPISNHLYFYWYRQILGQKVEFLVSFYNNEISEKSEIFDDQFSVERPDGSNFTLKIRSTKLEDSAMYFCASSETGGSETQYFGPGTRLLVL.

The J gene is TRBJ1-3, the V gene TRBV19; D not resolved. CDR1 LNHDA and CDR2 SQIVND come from the germline V gene (reference sequence). This CDR3 spans 13 amino acids. V lost 6 bases and J 2 bases, leaving 8 bases between the germline ends. The CDR3 bases are TGTGCCAGTAGCGTTGGGCCTGGAAACACCATATATTTT. Amino acid sequence: CASSVGPGNTIYF.